The 32 T cell receptor beta chains in this list originate from one sample, sequenced in a study of blood T cell repertoires in COVID-19. Libraries were prepared by immunoSEQ multiplex PCR; TCRdb keeps only in-frame clonotypes and omits some of them. Seen here are around 30,000 clones, roughly 74% observed once, and the top ten hold roughly 15%. Sequencing was performed on peripheral blood. The origin of the receptors is a man older than 75 with active or convalescent COVID-19.

The V gene is TRBV19, the J gene TRBJ1-2, with D perhaps matching TRBD1 (5 bases). The CDR3 extends over 16 amino acids. The V gene's germline CDR1 is LNHDA and CDR2 SQIVND (reference sequence). Trimming shortened V by 0 bases and J by 2 bases, and 13 bases separated the two germline ends. The CDR3 protein is CASSIDLRQRNYGYTF. The DNA of the CDR3 is TGTGCCAGTAGTATAGATTTGAGACAGCGAAACTATGGCTACACCTTC.

This clone was recorded only once. CDR3 nucleotide sequence: TGCAGCGTTGCCATCCAGGGGGCGAACACTGAAGCTTTCTTT. This codes for CSVAIQGANTEAFF. The chain uses TRBV29-1 and TRBJ1-1, with 8 nucleotides matching TRBD1. CDR3 length: 14 residues. Germline V CDR1 and CDR2: SQVTM, ANQGSEA. J was trimmed by 1 base and V by 4 bases; bases with no gene match: 5.

The rearrangement links TRBV18 to TRBJ2-1; 8 bases are a match to TRBD2. The germline CDR1 and CDR2 sequences are KGHSH and LQKENI. CDR3 length: 17 residues. J was trimmed by 1 base and V by 0 bases; bases with no gene match: 5. This chain's CDR3 is CASSPPASGFSYNEQFF. CDR3 in DNA: TGTGCCAGCTCACCACCGGCTAGCGGGTTTTCCTACAATGAGCAGTTCTTC.

The chain is built from TRBV7-2 and TRBJ2-7; tentative D call: TRBD1 (6 bases). V dropped 0 bases and J dropped 6 bases, with 9 bases sitting between them. In germline, CDR1 is SGHTA, CDR2 FQGNSA. There are 13 residues in the CDR3. The CDR3 loop reads CASSLALRGEQYF. Written as DNA, the CDR3 is TGTGCCAGCAGCTTAGCGCTCAGGGGCGAGCAGTACTTC.

The chain has TRBV2 and TRBJ2-3, with 8 bases aligning to TRBD1. With 8 bases clipped from V and 3 bases from J, the junction kept 10 bases outside the gene matches. The CDR3 runs 15 residues. CDR1 and CDR2 (germline): SNHLY, FYNNEI. The CDR3 sequence is CASDLQGGGTDTQYF. DNA of the CDR3: TGTGCCAGCGATCTACAGGGGGGAGGAACAGATACGCAGTATTTT.

The rearrangement joins TRBV28 to TRBJ1-5, with D possibly matching TRBD1 (5 bases). CDR1 is MDHEN, CDR2 SYDVKM, per germline. Trimming took 2 bases from V and 7 from J, leaving 12 bases between them. The CDR3 is 14 residues long. The CDR3 DNA is TGTGCCAGCAGTTTAGGGGCGGTCGGGCAGCCCCAGCATTTT. This encodes CASSLGAVGQPQHF. The full variable domain, completed using reference TRBV28 and TRBJ1-5, is DVKVTQSSRYLVKRTGEKVFLECVQDMDHENMFWYRQDPGLGLRLIYFSYDVKMKEKGDIPEGYSVSREKKERFSLILESASTNQTSMYLCASSLGAVGQPQHFGDGTRLSIL.

This chain uses TRBV7-6 with TRBJ2-2, with TRBD2 identical over 9 bases. V dropped 5 bases and J dropped 1; count of bases not matched to a gene: 2. The CDR3 spans 15 residues. The germline V gene encodes CDR1 SGHVS and CDR2 FNYEAQ. CDR3 in DNA: TGTGCCAGCAGCGCGACTAGCGGGAACACCGGGGAGCTGTTTTTT. This gives the protein CASSATSGNTGELFF.

This chain links TRBV19 with TRBJ2-5; D possibly corresponds to TRBD2 (6 bases). Trimming took off 4 bases at V and 5 bases at J, with 20 bases between the two ends. Germline V gives CDR1 LNHDA, CDR2 SQIVND (reference sequence). The CDR3 covers 16 residues. CDR3 nucleotides: TGTGCCAGTAGTAAATTACTAGCCCCCTCGGTTGAGACCCAGTACTTC. This encodes CASSKLLAPSVETQYF.

The chain has TRBV10-1 and TRBJ2-1; 11 bases are a match to TRBD2. The germline V gene has CDR1 WNHNN and CDR2 SYGVQD (reference sequence). This CDR3 region has 14 residues. With V trimmed by 8 bases and J by 9 bases, 9 bases remained unmatched. The CDR3: CASAGGLAGGEQFF. DNA for the CDR3: TGCGCCAGCGCTGGCGGCCTAGCGGGAGGTGAGCAGTTCTTC.

This chain joins TRBV21-1 and TRBJ2-3; the table gives TRBD2 as D, unverified against the DNA. TRBV21-1 is marked as a pseudogene. This CDR3 is 21 amino acids long. For the CDR3, the DNA is TGTGCCAGCAGCCAACGACAAGGGACTAGCGGGAGGACGGCAGGTACAGATACGCAGTATTTT. It codes for CASSQRQGTSGRTAGTDTQYF.

This rearrangement joins TRBV5-1 to TRBJ1-1; the D gene is possibly TRBD1 (5 bases). The CDR3 runs to 15 residues. Trimming removed 4 bases at V and 4 bases at J, with 17 bases between. The V gene's germline CDR1 is SGHRS and CDR2 YFSETQ. DNA for the CDR3: TGCGCCAGCAGCCCGCAAGGGAGGGACGGCACTGAAGCTTTCTTT. Translation gives CASSPQGRDGTEAFF.

This sequence joins TRBV28 and TRBJ2-3; D uncertain. The CDR3 is made up of 12 amino acids. Germline lookup yields CDR1 MDHEN and CDR2 SYDVKM. V was pared by 5 bases and J by 2 bases, with 5 bases between. The CDR3 reads CASSLLTDTQYF. In DNA form, the CDR3 reads TGTGCCAGCAGTCTACTCACAGATACGCAGTATTTT.

The chain carries TRBV7-3 and TRBJ2-2; 9 nucleotides align to TRBD2. The V gene end was trimmed by 1 base and the J gene end by 6 bases; junction bases not matched to a gene: 3. CDR1 is SGHTA, CDR2 FQGTGA, per germline. CDR3 size: 15 residues. Here the CDR3 reads CASSLSLAGAGELFF. CDR3 bases: TGTGCCAGCAGCTTAAGTTTAGCGGGAGCCGGGGAGCTGTTTTTT. Complete variable domain (other parts from reference TRBV7-3 and TRBJ2-2): GAGVSQTPSNKVTEKGKYVELRCDPISGHTALYWYRQSLGQGPEFLIYFQGTGAADDSGLPNDRFFAVRPEGSVSTLKIQRTERGDSAVYLCASSLSLAGAGELFFGEGSRLTVL.

This clone turned up a few times. The chain is built from TRBV10-2 and TRBJ2-7, with TRBD1 matching 7 bases. From germline, CDR1 is WSHSY and CDR2 SAAADI. This CDR3 has 13 residues. With 3 bases clipped from V and 3 bases from J, the junction kept 2 bases outside the gene matches. CDR3: CASSEQGYYEQYF. The DNA for the CDR3 is TGCGCCAGCAGTGAACAGGGGTACTACGAGCAGTACTTC.

V and J are TRBV2 and TRBJ2-7, with a tentative D call TRBD1 (6 bases). The CDR3 has 12 amino acids. Trimming removed 6 bases at V and 4 bases at J, with 10 bases between. Germline V gene sequence: CDR1 SNHLY, CDR2 FYNNEI. The DNA for the CDR3 is TGTGCCAGCAGGGACAGAGATTACGAGCAGTACTTC. As protein: CASRDRDYEQYF.

V and J are TRBV7-9 and TRBJ2-3; no definite D call. Germline V gene data show CDR1 as SEHNR and CDR2 as FQNEAQ (reference sequence). This CDR3 has 14 residues. With 1 base removed from V and 2 bases from J, the gap between germline ends came to 7 bases. The chain's CDR3 is CASSLVALTDTQYF. For the CDR3, the DNA is TGTGCCAGCAGCTTAGTGGCTCTCACAGATACGCAGTATTTT.

The rearrangement uses TRBV5-5 and TRBJ2-4, with D possibly matching TRBD2 (6 bases). V was shortened by 4 bases and J by 2 bases, with 16 bases between the two germline ends. This CDR3 spans 16 amino acids. Per germline, CDR1 SGHKS and CDR2 YYEKEE (reference sequence). The DNA of the CDR3 is TGTGCCAGCAGCACCCCATTGCGGGGAACCAAAAACATTCAGTACTTC. Its protein is CASSTPLRGTKNIQYF.

This clone appeared a few times. The chain couples TRBV5-4 to TRBJ2-7; 7 bases agree with TRBD1. CDR3 length: 16 residues. CDR1 and CDR2 from the germline V gene are SGHNT and YYREEE (reference sequence). Trimming took 3 bases from V and 0 from J; bases not matched to a gene: 9. This chain's CDR3 is CASSYGDSPYSYEQYF. As DNA, the CDR3 is TGTGCCAGCAGCTATGGGGACAGCCCTTACTCCTACGAGCAGTACTTC.

In this sample, this clone turned up a few times. V is TRBV28 and J is TRBJ2-7, with D perhaps matching TRBD1 (6 bases). The V end lost 3 bases, the J end lost 5 bases, and 14 bases lay between the germline ends. Germline assignment: CDR1 MDHEN and CDR2 SYDVKM. This CDR3 comprises 14 residues. CDR3 sequence reads: CASSLARTDNEQYF. CDR3 sequence (DNA): TGTGCCAGCAGTTTGGCTAGGACAGATAACGAGCAGTACTTC.

This clone was picked up one time. In DNA form, the CDR3 reads TGTGCCAGCAGCTCCAATACGGGGCCCCAGCATTTT. Amino acids: CASSSNTGPQHF. The chain carries TRBV7-8 and TRBJ1-5; the D is unclear. The CDR3 contains 12 residues. The V gene's germline CDR1 is SGHVS and CDR2 FQNEAQ. Trimming took 4 bases from V and 9 from J, leaving 10 bases between them.

Here the CDR3 DNA reads TGTGCCAGCAGTTTTCCCAAACTAGCGTGGAGCTCCTACGAGCAGTACTTC. It translates to CASSFPKLAWSSYEQYF. The rearrangement links TRBV27 to TRBJ2-7, with 7 bases lining up with TRBD2. The CDR3 runs 17 residues. Trimming at V came to 3 bases and at J to 0 bases, leaving 11 bases not matched to a gene. CDR1 and CDR2 (germline): MNHEY, SMNVEV (reference sequence).

The chain uses TRBV11-2 and TRBJ2-1, with 7 bases that match TRBD2. The CDR3 extends over 15 amino acids. The germline CDR1 and CDR2 sequences are SGHAT and FQNNGV. V lost 0 bases and J lost 9; bases outside the gene matches: 8. CDR3 amino acids: CASSLELREFPEQFF. CDR3 nucleotides: TGTGCCAGCAGCTTAGAGTTGCGGGAGTTCCCTGAGCAGTTCTTC.

The rearrangement links TRBV6-5 to TRBJ2-7, with TRBD1 matching over 9 bases. Germline-derived CDR1 and CDR2 are MNHEY and SVGAGI. The CDR3 has 15 amino acids. The V segment lost 10 bases and the J segment 3 bases; nucleotides outside the gene matches: 13. The CDR3, as DNA: TGTGCCACCGGGGTCGACAGGGGGTACTTCTACGAGCAGTACTTC. The encoded protein is CATGVDRGYFYEQYF.

The V and J genes are TRBV5-1 and TRBJ1-4; 8 bases are shared with TRBD1. The CDR3 spans 16 residues. Germline V gene data show CDR1 as SGHRS and CDR2 as YFSETQ. The V and J ends lost 0 bases and 4 bases, in that order; junction bases with no gene match: 5. CDR3 amino acids: CASSLDRGFNNEKLFF. The CDR3 bases are TGCGCCAGCAGCTTGGACAGGGGGTTTAATAATGAAAAACTGTTTTTT.

CDR3 nucleotide sequence: TGCGCCAGCAGCACTGGAGGCTTTAGCGGGAGGCCTTCCTACAATGAGCAGTTCTTC. Amino acid sequence: CASSTGGFSGRPSYNEQFF. The rearrangement links TRBV5-1 to TRBJ2-1; the match to TRBD2 covers 10 bases. This CDR3 region has 19 residues. Per the germline V gene, CDR1 is SGHRS and CDR2 is YFSETQ. V lost 4 bases to trimming and J lost 1 base; unmatched junction nucleotides: 14.

The rearrangement joins TRBV27 to TRBJ2-3; TRBD2 is a possible D gene (6 bases). Germline V gene lookup returns CDR1 MNHEY and CDR2 SMNVEV (reference sequence). The V end lost 6 bases, the J end lost 0 bases, and 13 bases lay between the germline ends. This CDR3 is 15 amino acids long. In DNA, the CDR3 is TGTGCCAGCAGGGCCGGAGGGATTAGCACAGATACGCAGTATTTT. Protein sequence: CASRAGGISTDTQYF.

Only one count was recorded for this clone. Written as DNA, the CDR3 is TGTGCCAGCAGTGAGGGGAGCACTGAAGCTTTCTTT. Its protein is CASSEGSTEAFF. The V gene is TRBV6-1, the J gene TRBJ1-1; no clear D gene. This CDR3 has 12 amino acids. Trimming shortened V by 3 bases and J by 4 bases, and 6 bases separated the two germline ends. CDR1 is MNHNS and CDR2 is SASEGT in the germline V gene.

The J gene is TRBJ2-2, the V gene TRBV28, with D tentatively TRBD1 (6 bases). Germline V gene lookup returns CDR1 MDHEN and CDR2 SYDVKM. The germline V and J ends were trimmed by 6 bases and 7 bases, with 15 bases remaining between them. The CDR3 is 14 amino acids. Here the CDR3 DNA reads TGTGCCAGCAGCGCCTCAGGGGCGTACGGGGAGCTGTTTTTT. Protein: CASSASGAYGELFF.

V and J are TRBV5-1 and TRBJ2-1; D uncertain. Germline loops: CDR1 SGHRS, CDR2 YFSETQ. Trimming cost V 2 bases and J 4 bases, with 13 bases left between them. The CDR3 runs to 15 residues. CDR3 region: CASSFRASKYNEQFF. Written as DNA, the CDR3 is TGCGCCAGCAGCTTTCGAGCGAGTAAATACAATGAGCAGTTCTTC.

In this sample, this clone turned up a few times. The J gene is TRBJ2-7, the V gene TRBV28, with D possibly TRBD2 on 5 matching bases. CDR1 is MDHEN and CDR2 is SYDVKM in the germline V gene. Trimming took 6 bases from V and 3 from J, leaving 18 bases between them. The CDR3 length is 15 residues. DNA of the CDR3: TGTGCCAGCAGCTCGGAGGCCTCTAAAGGCTACGAGCAGTACTTC. Amino acids: CASSSEASKGYEQYF. Looking up the rest from reference TRBV28 and TRBJ2-7 gives the full variable domain: DVKVTQSSRYLVKRTGEKVFLECVQDMDHENMFWYRQDPGLGLRLIYFSYDVKMKEKGDIPEGYSVSREKKERFSLILESASTNQTSMYLCASSSEASKGYEQYFGPGTRLTVT.

DNA for the CDR3: TGCGCCAGCAGTGACCACAAGAGGGGCACAGATACGCAGTATTTT. Amino acid sequence: CASSDHKRGTDTQYF. The chain combines TRBV10-1 with TRBJ2-3; tentatively, D is TRBD2 (5 bases). The V gene's germline CDR1 is WNHNN and CDR2 SYGVQD (reference sequence). Trimming took off 3 bases at V and 1 base at J, with 11 bases between the two ends. The CDR3 spans 15 residues.

The chain couples TRBV27 to TRBJ1-5, with 7 bases matching TRBD1. The CDR3 runs to 17 residues. V was pared by 5 bases and J by 6 bases, with 16 bases of the junction left unmatched. In germline, CDR1 is MNHEY, CDR2 SMNVEV (reference sequence). The CDR3 DNA is TGTGCCAGCAGTCCTGACAGGGTCGCTTTGAACGTTCAGCCCCAGCATTTT. Translated, it gives CASSPDRVALNVQPQHF.